The clone carrying this T cell receptor beta chain occurred many times. Its antigen is undetermined. This sample is part of a study of CD8 T cells in ankylosing spondylitis. Findings and caveats of the study: Those disease-linked clones were CD8+; they were also relatively rare in peripheral blood. Certain motif variants had earlier appeared in reactive arthritis synovial fluid and blood.

CDR1 is MGHRA and CDR2 is YSYEKL in the germline V gene. The CDR3 covers 16 residues. Deletions cut 0 bases from V and 0 bases from J, with 9 bases between. TCRdb processed the 5' RACE reads anew with MiXCR; each CDR3 protein has one entry. This sample yields roughly 130,000 distinct CDR3 sequences, of which over 6.5% are seen a single time; more than 10% belongs to the top ten. This receptor was identified in a male donor with ankylosing spondylitis or in good health (not recorded which). Sequenced input: blood, either unsorted or a sorted T cell fraction (not recorded which). The J gene is TRBJ2-1, the V gene TRBV4-1; D remains ambiguous. CDR3 sequence (DNA): TGCGCCAGCAGCCAAGACAGCGTGGGCTCCTACAATGAGCAGTTCTTC. It codes for CASSQDSVGSYNEQFF.